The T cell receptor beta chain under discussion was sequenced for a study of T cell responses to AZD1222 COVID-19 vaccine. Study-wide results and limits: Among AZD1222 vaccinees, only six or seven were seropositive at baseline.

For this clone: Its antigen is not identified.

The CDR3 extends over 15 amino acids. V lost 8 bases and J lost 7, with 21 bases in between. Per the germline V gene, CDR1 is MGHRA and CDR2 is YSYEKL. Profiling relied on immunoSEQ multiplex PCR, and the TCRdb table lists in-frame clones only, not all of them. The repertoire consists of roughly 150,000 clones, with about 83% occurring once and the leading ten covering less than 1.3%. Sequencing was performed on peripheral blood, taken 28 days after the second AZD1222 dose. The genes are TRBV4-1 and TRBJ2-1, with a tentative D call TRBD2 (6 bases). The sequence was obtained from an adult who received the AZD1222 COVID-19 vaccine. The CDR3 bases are TGCGCCAGCCACTCTGGAGGAGGGCGCGGGAATGAGCAGTTCTTC. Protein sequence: CASHSGGGRGNEQFF.